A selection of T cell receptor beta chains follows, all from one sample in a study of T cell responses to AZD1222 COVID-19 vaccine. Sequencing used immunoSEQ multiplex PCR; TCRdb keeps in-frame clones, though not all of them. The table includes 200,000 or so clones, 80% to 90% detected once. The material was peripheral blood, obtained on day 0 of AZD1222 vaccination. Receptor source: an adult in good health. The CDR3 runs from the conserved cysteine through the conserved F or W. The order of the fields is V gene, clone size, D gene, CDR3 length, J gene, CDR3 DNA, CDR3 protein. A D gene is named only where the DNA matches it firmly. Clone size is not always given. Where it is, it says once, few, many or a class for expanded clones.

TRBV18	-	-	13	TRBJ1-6	TGTGCCAGCTCACCCACCAGGGATTCACCCCTCCACTTT	CASSPTRDSPLHF
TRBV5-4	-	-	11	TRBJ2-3	TGTGCCAGCAGCTTTTCGAATACGCAGTATTTT	CASSFSNTQYF
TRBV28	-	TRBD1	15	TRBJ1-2	TGTGCCAGCAGTCTAGCCGGGACAGGGGGCTCTGGCTACACCTTC	CASSLAGTGGSGYTF
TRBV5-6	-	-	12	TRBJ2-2	TGTGCCAGCAGCCCTCTCATCGGGGAGCTGTTTTTT	CASSPLIGELFF
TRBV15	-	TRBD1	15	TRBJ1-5	TGTGCCACCAGCCAAACAGGGGCAGGCAATCAGCCCCAGCATTTT	CATSQTGAGNQPQHF
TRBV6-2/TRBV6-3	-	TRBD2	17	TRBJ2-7	TGTGCCAGCAGCCCTGGGACTAGCGGGAGGGCCCGGAGGGAGCAGTACTTC	CASSPGTSGRARREQYF
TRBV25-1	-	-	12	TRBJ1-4	TGTGCCACCCGGGGTAACGATGAAAAACTGTTTTTT	CATRGNDEKLFF
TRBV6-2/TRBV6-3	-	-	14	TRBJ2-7	TGTGCCAGCAGTGACTCTAGTAGAGGGGACGAGCAGTACTTC	CASSDSSRGDEQYF
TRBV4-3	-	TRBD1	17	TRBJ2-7	TGCGCCAGCAGCCAAGATGTGTCGGCACAGGGGACCTACGAGCAGTACTTC	CASSQDVSAQGTYEQYF
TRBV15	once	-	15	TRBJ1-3	TGTGCCACCAGCAGAGATCGGGGACACGGAAACACCATATATTTT	CATSRDRGHGNTIYF
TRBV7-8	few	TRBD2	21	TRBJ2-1	TGTGCCAGCAGCTTAGCGGCATATACCGGGACTAGTAGAGGGAAATACAATGAGCAGTTCTTC	CASSLAAYTGTSRGKYNEQFF
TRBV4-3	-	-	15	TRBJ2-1	TGCGCCAGCAGCAACCTCCAGGGCAGCTACAATGAGCAGTTCTTC	CASSNLQGSYNEQFF
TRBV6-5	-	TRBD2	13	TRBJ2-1	TGTGCCGGCGGACTAGCGGGAGCCAATGAGCAGTTCTTC	CAGGLAGANEQFF
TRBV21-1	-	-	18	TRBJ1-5	TGTGCCAGCAGCAAAGGGAACGACAGGGCCAACAGCAATCAGCCCCAGCATTTT	CASSKGNDRANSNQPQHF
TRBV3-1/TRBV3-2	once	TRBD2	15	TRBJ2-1	TGTGCCAGCAGCCACGGACTAGCGGGAGCAGGTGAGCAGTTCTTC	CASSHGLAGAGEQFF
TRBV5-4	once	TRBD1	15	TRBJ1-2	TGTGCCAGCAGCAATAACAGGGGTGCCGGATATGGCTACACCTTC	CASSNNRGAGYGYTF
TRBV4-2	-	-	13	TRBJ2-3	TGTGCCAGCAGCCAAGATCTTGGCCCAACGCAGTATTTT	CASSQDLGPTQYF
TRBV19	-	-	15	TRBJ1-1	TGTGCCAGTAGTCCGAGACAGGCGGGTTGGTCTGAAGCTTTCTTT	CASSPRQAGWSEAFF
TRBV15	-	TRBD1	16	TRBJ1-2	TGTGCCACCAGCAGAGATCTTGGTCAGGGGGGCTATGGCTACACCTTC	CATSRDLGQGGYGYTF
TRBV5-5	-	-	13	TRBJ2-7	TGTGCCAGCAGCTCCCGGGACAAAGACGAGCAGTACTTC	CASSSRDKDEQYF
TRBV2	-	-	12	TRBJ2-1	TGTGCCAGCAGTGAAGCGCTTCAAGGCGGGTTCTTC	CASSEALQGGFF
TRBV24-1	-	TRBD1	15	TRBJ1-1	TGTGCCACCAGTGATCCTGGACAGGGGGCGTCTGAAGCTTTCTTT	CATSDPGQGASEAFF